These T cell receptor beta chains were read from a single sample in a study of blood T cell repertoires in COVID-19. The method was immunoSEQ multiplex PCR; TCRdb's version includes in-frame clones alone and lacks a portion of them. Among approximately 160,000 clones listed, about 85% were seen once. What was sequenced was peripheral blood. The receptors stem from a man aged 60 to 75 who had recovered from COVID-19. Each CDR3 is given with its conserved first and last residue. Each record gives: V gene, D gene, CDR3 length, clone size, CDR3 protein. A D gene is named only where the DNA matches it firmly. A clone size is listed for some rows: how often the clone was seen (once, few, many), or a class if it is expanded.

TRBV11-2	NA	15	once	CASSFGGGGNSPLHF
TRBV5-1	NA	16	NA	CASSLAAGVNTGELFF
TRBV11-2	NA	14	NA	CASSQKGLAYEQYF
TRBV30	NA	13	NA	CAWQRQADTEAFF
TRBV7-9	TRBD1	16	NA	CASSLGDRVINEKLFF
TRBV7-2	TRBD1	16	few	CASSLGRGIFTDTQYF
TRBV19	NA	15	NA	CASTLGAIYNSPLHF
TRBV5-1	TRBD1	16	NA	CASSPHSTGLNEKLFF
TRBV4-2	TRBD1	16	NA	CASSRSLQGAGDTQYF
TRBV2	TRBD1	14	NA	CASSGTGYAGELFF
TRBV6-2/TRBV6-3	TRBD1	17	NA	CASSYPWTGSGANVLTF
TRBV6-5	NA	13	NA	CASSATRRQEQYF
TRBV2	NA	16	NA	CASSAKRLTGNGELFF
TRBV2	TRBD1	15	NA	CASVLPGQGNEKLFF
TRBV21-1	NA	17	NA	CASSTLLAGGKSDTQYF
TRBV7-9	TRBD1	14	NA	CASRPGQGTDTQYF
TRBV21-1	NA	15	NA	CASLGRGTSADTQYF
TRBV5-4	NA	13	once	CASRWASTDTQYF
TRBV5-8	NA	17	NA	CASSLAFGTTRTETQYF
TRBV3-1/TRBV3-2	NA	13	NA	CASSRAGDTEAFF
TRBV5-4	TRBD1	15	NA	CASSSLDRVINEQFF
TRBV5-4	TRBD1	14	NA	CASSLTGGRREQYF
TRBV6-5	TRBD1	15	NA	CASSSPGQGSHEQYF
TRBV9	NA	16	NA	CASSLFGGATNEKLFF
TRBV9	NA	15	NA	CASSVIKGETETQYF
TRBV18	NA	14	NA	CASSHGAPSYEQYF
TRBV12-3/TRBV12-4	TRBD2	13	NA	CASSGGFYNEQFF
TRBV6-2/TRBV6-3	TRBD2	16	NA	CASSYRWRGEDGELFF
TRBV12-3/TRBV12-4	NA	13	NA	CASSLSRTGELFF
TRBV19	NA	15	NA	CASSIGGGGSYEQYF
TRBV28	TRBD1	19	few	CASSVPGTGIGSRGNTIYF
TRBV5-1	TRBD1	14	NA	CASRFRDRDDTQYF
TRBV2	TRBD1	14	NA	CASGPGQSTGELFF
TRBV5-6	NA	15	NA	CASSLVKEYQETQYF
TRBV7-2	TRBD1	15	NA	CASSLLLGGDYGYTF
TRBV18	NA	14	NA	CASSPPRDTYEQYF
TRBV3-1/TRBV3-2	NA	15	NA	CASSPSTGRGYGYTF
TRBV3-1/TRBV3-2	NA	14	few	CASSDVIRENEQFF
TRBV11-2	NA	16	NA	CASSSSGDPTNYGYTF
TRBV7-2	NA	12	NA	CASSLGLGEQFF
TRBV9	NA	15	NA	CASSVDGQYNSPLHF
TRBV5-1	TRBD1	14	NA	CASSLQGAGDTQYF
TRBV30	NA	13	few	CAWTLQGFYGYTF
TRBV5-1	TRBD1	14	NA	CASSSTGGSYEQYF
TRBV18	TRBD1	16	NA	CASSPPLTRGDTEAFF
TRBV30	TRBD1	12	NA	CAWSGQGEEAFF
TRBV19	TRBD1	15	NA	CASSAATGVYEKLFF
TRBV6-5	NA	15	NA	CASLNGQGTQETQYF
TRBV3-1/TRBV3-2	NA	15	few	CASSQGSGVGNTIYF
TRBV10-3	TRBD2	15	NA	CAISPTSGGGETQYF